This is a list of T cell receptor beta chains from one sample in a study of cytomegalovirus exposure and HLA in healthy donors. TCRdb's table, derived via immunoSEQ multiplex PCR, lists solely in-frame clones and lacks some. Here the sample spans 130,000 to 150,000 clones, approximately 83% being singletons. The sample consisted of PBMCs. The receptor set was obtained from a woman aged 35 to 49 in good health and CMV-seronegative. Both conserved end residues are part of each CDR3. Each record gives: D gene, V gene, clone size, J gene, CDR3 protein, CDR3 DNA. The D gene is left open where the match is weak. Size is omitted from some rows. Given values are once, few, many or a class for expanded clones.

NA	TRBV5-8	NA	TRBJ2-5	CASSSPGLETQYF	TGTGCCAGCAGCTCACCGGGACTCGAGACCCAGTACTTC
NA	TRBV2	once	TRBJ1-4	CATRPLNGRGNEKLFF	TGTGCCACCCGTCCTTTAAATGGCCGGGGGAATGAAAAACTGTTTTTT
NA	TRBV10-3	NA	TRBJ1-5	CAISDRGIYSNQPQHF	TGTGCCATCAGTGACCGGGGGATATATAGCAATCAGCCCCAGCATTTT
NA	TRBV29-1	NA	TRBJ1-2	CSVEDSPYGYTF	TGCAGCGTTGAAGACAGTCCCTATGGCTACACCTTC
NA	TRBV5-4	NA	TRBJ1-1	CASSLGSGGNTEAFF	TGTGCCAGCAGCTTGGGTTCAGGAGGGAACACTGAAGCTTTCTTT
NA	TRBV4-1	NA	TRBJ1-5	CASSQPQAGGQQPQHF	TGCGCCAGCAGCCAACCCCAAGCGGGGGGACAACAGCCCCAGCATTTT
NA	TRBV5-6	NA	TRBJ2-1	CASSLGAQGYNEQFF	TGTGCCAGCAGCTTGGGGGCGCAGGGGTACAATGAGCAGTTCTTC
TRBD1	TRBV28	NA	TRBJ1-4	CASRGTGERSSRFF	TGTGCCAGCAGGGGGACAGGTGAGCGCTCCTCACGATTTTTT
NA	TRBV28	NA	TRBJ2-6	CASSHLGTTLAPGANVLTF	TGTGCCAGCAGTCATCTCGGGACAACCCTTGCACCTGGGGCCAACGTCCTGACTTTC
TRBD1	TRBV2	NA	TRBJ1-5	CASSDRDRNQPQHF	TGTGCCAGCAGTGACCGGGACAGAAATCAGCCCCAGCATTTT
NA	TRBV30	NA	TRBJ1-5	CAWSQGANQPQHF	TGTGCCTGGAGCCAGGGTGCCAATCAGCCCCAGCATTTT
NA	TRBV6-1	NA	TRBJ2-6	CASSETAVPGANVLTF	TGTGCCAGCAGTGAAACGGCGGTCCCTGGGGCCAACGTCCTGACTTTC
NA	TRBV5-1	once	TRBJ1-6	CASSLAGQSYNSPLHF	TGCGCCAGCAGCTTGGCAGGACAGAGCTATAATTCACCCCTCCACTTT
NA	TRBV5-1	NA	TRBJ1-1	CASSLGRGLTEAFF	TGCGCCAGCAGCTTGGGCAGGGGATTGACTGAAGCTTTCTTT
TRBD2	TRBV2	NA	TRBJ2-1	CASSTLWGGEQFF	TGTGCCAGCAGTACTCTCTGGGGGGGTGAGCAGTTCTTC
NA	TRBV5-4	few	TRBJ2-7	CASSLGGTYEQYF	TGTGCCAGCAGCTTAGGAGGGACGTACGAGCAGTACTTC
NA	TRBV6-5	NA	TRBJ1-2	CASSPRVADLNGYTF	TGTGCCAGCAGCCCCCGGGTGGCCGATCTAAATGGCTACACCTTC
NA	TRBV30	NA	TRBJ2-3	CAWSGTGTDTQYF	TGTGCCTGGAGTGGAACAGGGACAGATACGCAGTATTTT
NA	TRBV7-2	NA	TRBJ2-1	CASSLAYGSYNEQFF	TGTGCCAGCAGCTTAGCGTACGGGAGTTACAATGAGCAGTTCTTC